The rows below give T cell receptor beta chains drawn from one sample of a study of neurological immune-mediated disorders. MiXCR was run by TCRdb on the 5' RACE reads, yielding one entry per CDR3 protein. In the table there are roughly 48,000 distinct CDR3 sequences, about an eighth of which are singletons. The material sequenced was PBMCs. Source of these receptors: a male donor with HTLV-1-associated myelopathy (HAM/TSP). The CDR3 runs from the conserved cysteine through the conserved F or W. D genes are given only for firm matches. The size field is filled for only some rows; it gives once, few, many or a size class.

size	V	J	D	DNA	CDR3
many	TRBV5-1	TRBJ2-7	TRBD1	TGCGCCAGCAGCTTGGACGGGGACAGGGACGAGCAGTACTTC	CASSLDGDRDEQYF
many	TRBV9	TRBJ2-2	TRBD1	TGTGCCAGCAGCGTAGTGGGGACAGTCACCGGGGAGCTGTTTTTT	CASSVVGTVTGELFF
many	TRBV6-5	TRBJ1-3	NA	TGTGCCAGCAGTTACTCTATAGGCACTATCATCTCTGGAAACACCATATATTTT	CASSYSIGTIISGNTIYF
many	TRBV20-1	TRBJ1-5	TRBD1	TGCAGTGCTCACGCTATGGGACAGGGTCATCAGCCCCAGCATTTT	CSAHAMGQGHQPQHF
many	TRBV6-5	TRBJ1-5	NA	TGTGCCAGCAGCGCCCCGGGCAGGGGACAGCCCCAGCATTTT	CASSAPGRGQPQHF
many	TRBV7-9	TRBJ2-1	TRBD1	TGTGCCAGCAGCTTCGACTCGACAGGGAGTGACAATGAGCAGTTCTTC	CASSFDSTGSDNEQFF
NA	TRBV20-1	TRBJ2-5	NA	TGCAGTGCTAGTCTAGAAGGAGATACCCAGTACTTC	CSASLEGDTQYF
many	TRBV5-1	TRBJ2-7	TRBD1	TGCGCCAGCAGCGGGACAGGGCCCGAGCAGTACTTC	CASSGTGPEQYF
many	TRBV7-9	TRBJ1-2	NA	TGTGCCAGCAGCTTAGTACGGAGGGACTATGGCTACACCTTC	CASSLVRRDYGYTF
many	TRBV5-1	TRBJ1-5	NA	TGCGCCAGCAGCCTCGGGCTAGGTAGCAATCAGCCCCAGCATTTT	CASSLGLGSNQPQHF
many	TRBV10-3	TRBJ2-1	TRBD1	TGTGCCATCAGTGAGTTCGGACAGGGGACCCCAAATGAGCAGTTCTTC	CAISEFGQGTPNEQFF
many	TRBV29-1	TRBJ2-7	NA	TGCAGCGGGGGGCAGGGGAGCGAGCAGTACTTC	CSGGQGSEQYF
many	TRBV5-1	TRBJ1-1	TRBD1	TGCGCCAGCATCTTAGATAGGACAGGAAGCACTGAAGCTTTCTTT	CASILDRTGSTEAFF
many	TRBV7-3	TRBJ2-7	NA	TGTGCCAGCAGCCAAAGTACGATGCACGACGAGCAGTACTTC	CASSQSTMHDEQYF
many	TRBV7-2	TRBJ2-3	NA	TGTGCCAGCAGCTTGAACGCAGGGGTCACAGATACGCAGTATTTT	CASSLNAGVTDTQYF
many	TRBV6-5	TRBJ2-7	NA	TGTGCCAGCAGAAGGACAGTCTCCTCCTACGAGCAGTACTTC	CASRRTVSSYEQYF
NA	TRBV20-1	TRBJ2-5	NA	TGCAGTGCTAGAGCGGGGTGGCAAGAGACCCAGTACTTC	CSARAGWQETQYF
many	TRBV5-1	TRBJ2-1	NA	TGCGCCAGCAGCTTGGCGGAACGCTCATGGGACAATGAGCAGTTCTTC	CASSLAERSWDNEQFF
many	TRBV7-3	TRBJ2-5	NA	TGTGCCAGCAGCTTCCCAGGGAGGTCGCAGACCCAGTACTTC	CASSFPGRSQTQYF
many	TRBV29-1	TRBJ1-2	NA	TGCAGCGTTCGGACGGATGCTAACTATGGCTACACCTTC	CSVRTDANYGYTF
many	TRBV20-1	TRBJ1-2	TRBD1	TGCAGTGCCTTTGGACAGGGAAGGCACTATGGCTACACCTTC	CSAFGQGRHYGYTF
many	TRBV7-2	TRBJ2-3	NA	TGTGCCAGCAGCCAGAGGATTTCGCAGTATTTT	CASSQRISQYF
many	TRBV5-1	TRBJ2-1	NA	TGCGCCAGCAGAAGGGAGTACTACAATGAGCAGTTCTTC	CASRREYYNEQFF
many	TRBV4-3	TRBJ1-6	NA	TGCGCCAGCAGCCCCCCCGTCCCGCGTAAATCACCCCTCCACTTT	CASSPPVPRKSPLHF
many	TRBV20-1	TRBJ2-5	NA	TGCAGTGCTAGATCCACGCAAGAGACCCAGTACTTC	CSARSTQETQYF
many	TRBV6-5	TRBJ1-1	NA	TGTGCCAGCAGTTACTCGGGCTTGAACACTGAAGCTTTCTTT	CASSYSGLNTEAFF
many	TRBV12-3/TRBV12-4	TRBJ2-7	NA	TGTGCCAGCCGCCCCAGTAGCGGCGAGCAGTACTTC	CASRPSSGEQYF
many	TRBV29-1	TRBJ1-2	NA	TGCAGCGTTGAAAGGGGAAGCTACACCTTC	CSVERGSYTF
NA	TRBV5-1	TRBJ1-1	NA	TGCGCCAGCAGCCTTCAGAGGGGGACTGAAGCTTTCTTT	CASSLQRGTEAFF
once	TRBV20-1	TRBJ1-3	NA	TGCAGTCTTAGAGTCGGAGGAGAGGGAAACACCATATATTTT	CSLRVGGEGNTIYF
many	TRBV7-8	TRBJ2-7	TRBD2	TGTGCCAGCAGCCCGGTGGGGGGAGGGAAAGAGCAGTACTTC	CASSPVGGGKEQYF
many	TRBV5-1	TRBJ2-1	TRBD2	TGCGCCAGCAGCTGGGGACTAGCGGTAGGCTCCTACAATGAGCAGTTCTTC	CASSWGLAVGSYNEQFF
many	TRBV20-1	TRBJ2-7	NA	TGCAGTGCTAGAGATAGGACAGCTTCCCCCTACGAGCAGTACTTC	CSARDRTASPYEQYF
many	TRBV24-1	TRBJ2-5	NA	TGTGCCACCAGTGACCCCGACAGACAAGAGACCCAGTACTTC	CATSDPDRQETQYF
many	TRBV7-2	TRBJ1-5	NA	TGTGCCAGCAGCTCGGGTCGGGGAGCAGGGTGGTATCAGCCCCAGCATTTT	CASSSGRGAGWYQPQHF
NA	TRBV5-1	TRBJ2-2	NA	TGCGCCAGCAGCTTCATAGGGGGAAACACCGGGGAGCTGTTTTTT	CASSFIGGNTGELFF
many	TRBV12-3/TRBV12-4	TRBJ2-3	NA	TGTGCCAGCAGTTTTGGGGGGGCCTCAGATACGCAGTATTTT	CASSFGGASDTQYF
many	TRBV20-1	TRBJ2-1	TRBD2	TGCAGTGCAGAGGAGGGAGCGGGGAGCTCCTACAATGAGCAGTTCTTC	CSAEEGAGSSYNEQFF
many	TRBV5-1	TRBJ2-1	TRBD1	TGCGCCAGCAGCTTAGGAAGAGGGACAGAGGTTTACAATGAGCAGTTCTTC	CASSLGRGTEVYNEQFF
many	TRBV5-1	TRBJ1-3	NA	TGCGCCAGCAGCCCGGGAGCAGCCTCTGGAAACACCATATATTTT	CASSPGAASGNTIYF
many	TRBV15	TRBJ2-7	NA	TGTGCCACCAGCAGGACAGGTACCTCCTACGAGCAGTACTTC	CATSRTGTSYEQYF
many	TRBV4-3	TRBJ1-6	NA	TGCGCCAGCAGCCAAGATCCACAGGGCCGGAGAGGACAGTTGACGAAACCCCTCCACTTT	CASSQDPQGRRGQLTKPLHF
many	TRBV5-1	TRBJ1-5	TRBD1	TGCGCCAGCAGCCCCGACAGGGGCAATCAGCCCCAGCATTTT	CASSPDRGNQPQHF
many	TRBV5-1	TRBJ2-3	NA	TGCGCCAGCAGCTTGAATTTGCGGAGGGGCGGCACAGATACGCAGTATTTT	CASSLNLRRGGTDTQYF
many	TRBV29-1	TRBJ2-5	NA	TGCAGCGTGGCTAAGGGACAAGAGACCCAGTACTTC	CSVAKGQETQYF
many	TRBV5-6	TRBJ2-7	NA	TGTGCCAGCAGCTTTCGGAGTAGCTCCTACGAGCAGTACTTC	CASSFRSSSYEQYF
many	TRBV16	TRBJ2-5	NA	TGTGCCAGCAGCCAATCCGGCGGCGCGGGGCAAGAGACCCAGTACTTC	CASSQSGGAGQETQYF
many	TRBV28	TRBJ2-4	NA	TGTGCCAGCAGTTCAAGGGCCTACATTCAGTACTTC	CASSSRAYIQYF
many	TRBV19	TRBJ1-2	NA	TGTGCCAGTAGTACGCATTCGGACAGCAACTATGGCTACACCTTC	CASSTHSDSNYGYTF
many	TRBV5-5	TRBJ1-1	NA	TGTGCCAGCAGCCACCTGGGGGCCAGGGGGAACACTGAAGCTTTCTTT	CASSHLGARGNTEAFF
many	TRBV5-1	TRBJ2-5	TRBD1	TGCGCCAGCAGCCTCTCGACAGGGGGCCGGGAGACCCAGTACTTC	CASSLSTGGRETQYF
many	TRBV5-1	TRBJ2-3	NA	TGCGCCAGCAGCTCCAATAGGGGGCAGTATTTT	CASSSNRGQYF
many	TRBV20-1	TRBJ2-1	NA	TGCAGTGACAGATCAGGGTCCCATGAGCAGTTCTTC	CSDRSGSHEQFF